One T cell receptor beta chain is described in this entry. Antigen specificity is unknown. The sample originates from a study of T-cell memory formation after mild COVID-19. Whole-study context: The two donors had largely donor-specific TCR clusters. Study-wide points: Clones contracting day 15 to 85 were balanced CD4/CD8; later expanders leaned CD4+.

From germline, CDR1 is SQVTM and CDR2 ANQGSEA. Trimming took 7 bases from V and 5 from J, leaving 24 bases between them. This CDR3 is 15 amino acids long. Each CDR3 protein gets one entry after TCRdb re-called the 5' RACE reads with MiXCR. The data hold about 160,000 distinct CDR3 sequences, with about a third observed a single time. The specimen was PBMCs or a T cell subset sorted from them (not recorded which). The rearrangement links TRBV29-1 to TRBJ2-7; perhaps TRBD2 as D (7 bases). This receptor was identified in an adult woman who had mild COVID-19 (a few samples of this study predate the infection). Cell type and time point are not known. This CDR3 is CSARGGGEYGNEQYF. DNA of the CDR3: TGCAGCGCCCGAGGGGGGGGCGAATATGGAAACGAGCAGTACTTC.